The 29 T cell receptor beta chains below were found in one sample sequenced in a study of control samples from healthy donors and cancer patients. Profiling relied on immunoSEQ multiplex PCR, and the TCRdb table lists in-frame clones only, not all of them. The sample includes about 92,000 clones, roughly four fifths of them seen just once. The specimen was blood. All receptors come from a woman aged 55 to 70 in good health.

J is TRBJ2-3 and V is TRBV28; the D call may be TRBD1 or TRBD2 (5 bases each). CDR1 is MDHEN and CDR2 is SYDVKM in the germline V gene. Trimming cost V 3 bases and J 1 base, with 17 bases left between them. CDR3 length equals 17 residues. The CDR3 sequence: CASSFRKGSRGTDTQYF. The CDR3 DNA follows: TGTGCCAGCAGTTTTAGGAAGGGGAGTCGGGGCACAGATACGCAGTATTTT.

The chain's CDR3 is CASSPKETGELFF. CDR3 coding DNA: TGTGCCAGCTCACCAAAGGAAACCGGGGAGCTGTTTTTT. The rearrangement links TRBV18 to TRBJ2-2, with D uncertain. This CDR3 comprises 13 residues. Germline-derived CDR1 and CDR2 are KGHSH and LQKENI. V was clipped by 2 bases and J by 5 bases, with 6 bases between them. The full variable domain, rest sourced from reference TRBV18 and TRBJ2-2, is NAGVMQNPRHLVRRRGQEARLRCSPMKGHSHVYWYRQLPEEGLKFMVYLQKENIIDESGMPKERFSAEFPKEGPSILRIQQVVRGDSAAYFCASSPKETGELFFGEGSRLTVL.

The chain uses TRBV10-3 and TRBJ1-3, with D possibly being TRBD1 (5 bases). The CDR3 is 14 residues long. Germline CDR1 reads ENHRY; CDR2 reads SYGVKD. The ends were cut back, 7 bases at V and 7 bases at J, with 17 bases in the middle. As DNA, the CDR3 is TGTGCCATCATAATCCCAGGGAAGGGTAACACCATATATTTT. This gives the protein CAIIIPGKGNTIYF.

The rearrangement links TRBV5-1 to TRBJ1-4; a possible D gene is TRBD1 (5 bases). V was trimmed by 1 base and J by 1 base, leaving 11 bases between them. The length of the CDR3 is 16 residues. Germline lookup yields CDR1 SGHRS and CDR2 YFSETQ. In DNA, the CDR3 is TGCGCCAGCAGCTTGTCAGGGTCTATAACTAATGAAAAACTGTTTTTT. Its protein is CASSLSGSITNEKLFF.

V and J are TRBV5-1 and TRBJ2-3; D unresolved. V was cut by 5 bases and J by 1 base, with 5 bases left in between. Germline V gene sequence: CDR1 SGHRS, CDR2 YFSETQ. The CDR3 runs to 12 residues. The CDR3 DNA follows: TGCGCCAGCAGTCCGGGCACAGATACGCAGTATTTT. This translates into CASSPGTDTQYF.

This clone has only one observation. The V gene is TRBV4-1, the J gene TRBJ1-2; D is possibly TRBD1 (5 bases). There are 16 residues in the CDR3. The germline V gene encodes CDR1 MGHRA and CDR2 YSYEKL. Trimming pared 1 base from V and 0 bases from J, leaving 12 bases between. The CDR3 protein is CASSQAPDTANYGYTF. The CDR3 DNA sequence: TGCGCCAGCAGCCAAGCTCCGGACACCGCTAACTATGGCTACACCTTC.

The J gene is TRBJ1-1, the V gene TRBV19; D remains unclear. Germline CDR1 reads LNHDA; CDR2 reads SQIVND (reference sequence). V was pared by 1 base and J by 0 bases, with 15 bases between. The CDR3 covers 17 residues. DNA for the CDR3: TGTGCCAGTAGTATAGTAATAAGTGCCAGCCTGAACACTGAAGCTTTCTTT. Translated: CASSIVISASLNTEAFF.

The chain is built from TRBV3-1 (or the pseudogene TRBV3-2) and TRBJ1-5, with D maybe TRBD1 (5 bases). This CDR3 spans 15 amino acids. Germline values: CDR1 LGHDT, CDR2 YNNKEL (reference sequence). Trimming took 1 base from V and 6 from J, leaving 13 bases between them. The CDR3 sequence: CASSQGGRVGQPQHF. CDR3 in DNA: TGTGCCAGCAGCCAAGGAGGCAGGGTCGGTCAGCCCCAGCATTTT.

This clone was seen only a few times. CDR3 sequence: CASSTRDRVGLGSQETQYF. The CDR3 nucleotides read TGTGCCAGCAGCACCCGGGACAGGGTGGGGCTCGGATCCCAAGAGACCCAGTACTTC. The V gene is TRBV13, the J gene TRBJ2-5; TRBD1 matches at 9 bases. CDR1 and CDR2 from the germline V gene are PRHDT and FYEKMQ (reference sequence). The CDR3 spans 19 residues. The junction had 17 bases not matched to a gene; V was cut back by 5 bases and J by 1 base.

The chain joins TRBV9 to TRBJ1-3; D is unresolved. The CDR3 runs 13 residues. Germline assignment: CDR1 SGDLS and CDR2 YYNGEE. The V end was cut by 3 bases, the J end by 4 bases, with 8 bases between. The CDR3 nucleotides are TGTGCCAGCAGCGCTTATGGAGGAAACACCATATATTTT. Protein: CASSAYGGNTIYF.

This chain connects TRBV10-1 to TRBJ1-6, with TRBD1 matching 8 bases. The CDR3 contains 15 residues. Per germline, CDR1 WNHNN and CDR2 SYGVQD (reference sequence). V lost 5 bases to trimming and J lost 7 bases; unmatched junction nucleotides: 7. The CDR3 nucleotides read TGCGCCAGCAGTTTTGACAGGGGACTCAATTCACCCCTCCACTTT. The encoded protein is CASSFDRGLNSPLHF.

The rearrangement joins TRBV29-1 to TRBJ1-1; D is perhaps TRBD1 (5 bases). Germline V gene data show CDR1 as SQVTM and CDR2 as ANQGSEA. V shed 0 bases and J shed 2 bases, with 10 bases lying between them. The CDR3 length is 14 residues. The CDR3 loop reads CSVEDYGGNTEAFF. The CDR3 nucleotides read TGCAGCGTTGAAGATTATGGGGGTAACACTGAAGCTTTCTTT.

The CDR3 nucleotides are TGTGCCAGCAGTTCACCTACTAGGGAGGAGACCCAGTACTTC. Residues: CASSSPTREETQYF. This chain uses TRBV27 with TRBJ2-5; D might be TRBD2 (5 bases). Germline lookup yields CDR1 MNHEY and CDR2 SMNVEV (reference sequence). Trimming cost V 4 bases and J 5 bases, with 14 bases left between them. This CDR3 contains 14 residues.

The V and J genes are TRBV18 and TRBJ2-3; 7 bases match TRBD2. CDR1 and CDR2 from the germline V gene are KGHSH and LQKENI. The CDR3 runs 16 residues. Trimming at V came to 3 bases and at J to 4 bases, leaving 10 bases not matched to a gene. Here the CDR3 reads CASSPMAGVLADTQYF. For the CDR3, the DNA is TGTGCCAGCTCACCCATGGCGGGAGTTTTGGCAGATACGCAGTATTTT.

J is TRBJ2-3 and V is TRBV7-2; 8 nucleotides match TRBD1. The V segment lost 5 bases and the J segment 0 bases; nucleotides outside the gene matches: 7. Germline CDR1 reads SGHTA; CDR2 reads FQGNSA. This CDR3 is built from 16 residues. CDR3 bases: TGTGCCAGCAGCAGCCGGACAGGGCCTAGCACAGATACGCAGTATTTT. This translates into CASSSRTGPSTDTQYF. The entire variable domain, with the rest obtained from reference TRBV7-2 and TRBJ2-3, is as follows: GAGVSQSPSNKVTEKGKDVELRCDPISGHTALYWYRQSLGQGLEFLIYFQGNSAPDKSGLPSDRFSAERTGGSVSTLTIQRTQQEDSAVYLCASSSRTGPSTDTQYFGPGTRLTVL.

The CDR3 region is CASSFNLNTGELFF. The CDR3 DNA is TGCGCCAGCAGTTTTAATTTGAACACCGGGGAGCTGTTTTTT. V is TRBV10-1 and J is TRBJ2-2; D gene ambiguous. Trimming took off 5 bases at V and 1 base at J, with 8 bases between the two ends. CDR1 and CDR2 (germline): WNHNN, SYGVQD (reference sequence). There are 14 residues in the CDR3.

The CDR3 nucleotides are TGCGCCAGCAGCTTGTACCCCGGGACAGGGGGCGATTCACCCCTCCACTTT. Translated: CASSLYPGTGGDSPLHF. V usage is TRBV5-1 and J usage is TRBJ1-6, with 12 bases that match TRBD1. J was trimmed by 8 bases and V by 1 base; bases with no gene match: 7. Germline assignment: CDR1 SGHRS and CDR2 YFSETQ. This CDR3 comprises 17 residues.

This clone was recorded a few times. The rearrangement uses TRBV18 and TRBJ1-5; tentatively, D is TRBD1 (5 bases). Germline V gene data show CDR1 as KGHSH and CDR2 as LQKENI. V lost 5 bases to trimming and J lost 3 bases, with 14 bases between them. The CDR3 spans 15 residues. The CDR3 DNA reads TGTGCCAGCTCAACTCAGGGAGCCGACAATCAGCCCCAGCATTTT. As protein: CASSTQGADNQPQHF.

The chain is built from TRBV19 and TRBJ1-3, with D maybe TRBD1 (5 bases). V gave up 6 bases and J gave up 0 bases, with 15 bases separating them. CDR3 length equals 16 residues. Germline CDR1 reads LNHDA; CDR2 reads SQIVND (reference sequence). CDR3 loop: CASSPGREPSGNTIYF. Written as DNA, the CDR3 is TGTGCCAGTAGCCCAGGGAGAGAACCCTCTGGAAACACCATATATTTT.

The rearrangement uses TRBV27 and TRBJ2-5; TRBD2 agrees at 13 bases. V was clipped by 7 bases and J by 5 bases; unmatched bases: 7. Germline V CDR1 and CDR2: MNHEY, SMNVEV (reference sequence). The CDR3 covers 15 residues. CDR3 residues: CASTGLAGAEETQYF. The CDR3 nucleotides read TGTGCCAGCACCGGACTAGCGGGAGCCGAGGAGACCCAGTACTTC.

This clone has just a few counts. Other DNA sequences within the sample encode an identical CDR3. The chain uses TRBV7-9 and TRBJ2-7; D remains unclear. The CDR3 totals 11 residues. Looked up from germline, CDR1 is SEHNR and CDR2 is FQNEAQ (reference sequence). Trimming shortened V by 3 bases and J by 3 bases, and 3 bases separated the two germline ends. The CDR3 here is CASSLHYEQYF. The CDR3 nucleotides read TGTGCCAGCAGCTTGCACTACGAGCAGTACTTC.

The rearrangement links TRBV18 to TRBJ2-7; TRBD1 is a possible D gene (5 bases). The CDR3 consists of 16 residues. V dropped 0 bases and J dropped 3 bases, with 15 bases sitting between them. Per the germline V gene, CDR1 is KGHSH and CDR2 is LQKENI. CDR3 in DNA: TGTGCCAGCTCACCACCTCTATCGACAGAACGCTACGAGCAGTACTTC. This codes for CASSPPLSTERYEQYF.

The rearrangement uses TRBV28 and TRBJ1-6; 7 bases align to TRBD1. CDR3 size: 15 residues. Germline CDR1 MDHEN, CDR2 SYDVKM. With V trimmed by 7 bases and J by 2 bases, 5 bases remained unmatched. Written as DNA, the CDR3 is TGTGCCAGCACCCCAACAGGGGCCTATAATTCACCCCTCCACTTT. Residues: CASTPTGAYNSPLHF.

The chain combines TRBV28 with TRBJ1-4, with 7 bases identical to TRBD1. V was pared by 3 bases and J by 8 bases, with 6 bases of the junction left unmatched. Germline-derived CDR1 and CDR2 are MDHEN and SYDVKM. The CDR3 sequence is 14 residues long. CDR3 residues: CASSFRQGGEKLFF. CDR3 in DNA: TGTGCCAGCAGTTTTCGACAGGGAGGGGAAAAACTGTTTTTT.

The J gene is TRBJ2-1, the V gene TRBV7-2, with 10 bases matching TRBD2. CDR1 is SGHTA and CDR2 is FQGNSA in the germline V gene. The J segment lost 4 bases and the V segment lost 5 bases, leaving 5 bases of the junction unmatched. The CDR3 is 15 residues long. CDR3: CASSELAGPYNEQFF. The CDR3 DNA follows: TGTGCCAGCAGCGAACTAGCGGGACCGTACAATGAGCAGTTCTTC.

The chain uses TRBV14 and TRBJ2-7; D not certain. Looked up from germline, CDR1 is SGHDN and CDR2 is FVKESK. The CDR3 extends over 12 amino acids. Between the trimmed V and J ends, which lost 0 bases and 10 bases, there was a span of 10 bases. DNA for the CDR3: TGTGCCAGCAGCCAAGATCGGGCCTCACAGTACTTC. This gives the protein CASSQDRASQYF.

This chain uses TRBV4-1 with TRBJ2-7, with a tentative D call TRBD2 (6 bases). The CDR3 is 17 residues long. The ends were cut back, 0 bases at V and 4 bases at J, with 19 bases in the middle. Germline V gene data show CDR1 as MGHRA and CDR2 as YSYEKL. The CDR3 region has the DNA TGCGCCAGCAGCCAAGAAGGAGGGCGGCTAGGGGAATACGAGCAGTACTTC. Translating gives CASSQEGGRLGEYEQYF.

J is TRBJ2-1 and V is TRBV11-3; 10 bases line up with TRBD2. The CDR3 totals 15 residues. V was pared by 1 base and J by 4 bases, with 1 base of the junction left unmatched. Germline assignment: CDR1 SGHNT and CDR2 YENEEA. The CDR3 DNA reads TGTGCCAGCAGCTTAGGGACTAGCGGTTACAATGAGCAGTTCTTC. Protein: CASSLGTSGYNEQFF.

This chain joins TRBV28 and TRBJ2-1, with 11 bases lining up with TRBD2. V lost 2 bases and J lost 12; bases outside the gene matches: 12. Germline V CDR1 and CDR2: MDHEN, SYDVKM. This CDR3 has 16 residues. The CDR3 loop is CASSLPFSGRVQMQFF. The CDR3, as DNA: TGTGCCAGCAGTTTACCCTTTAGCGGGAGGGTTCAAATGCAGTTCTTC.